A selection of T cell receptor beta chains follows, all from one sample in a study of radiation and T cells in renal cell carcinoma. Assay used: immunoSEQ multiplex PCR; TCRdb lists only in-frame clones, some missing. This repertoire shows about 150,000 clones, 88% found once; its top ten account for roughly 4%. The sample consisted of blood, taken from a patient whose treatment included radiotherapy and nephrectomy. The receptors were sampled from a woman aged 70-85 years with renal cell carcinoma. Both conserved end residues are part of each CDR3. D genes are given only for firm matches. Expanded clones get a size class; other rows say once, few or many, or leave the size out.

v_gene	d_gene	abundance	j_gene	CDR3aa	CDR3nt
TRBV4-3	NA	NA	TRBJ1-2	CASSQGGGGYTF	TGCGCCAGCAGCCAAGGTGGGGGTGGCTACACCTTC
TRBV12-5	NA	NA	TRBJ1-1	CASGFGNTEAFF	TGTGCTAGTGGTTTCGGGAACACTGAAGCTTTCTTT
TRBV19	TRBD2	NA	TRBJ2-7	CASSPLRTSGGSYEQYF	TGTGCCAGTAGTCCCCTCCGGACTAGCGGGGGGTCTTACGAGCAGTACTTC
TRBV5-1	NA	NA	TRBJ1-2	CASSSGLEGYTF	TGCGCCAGCAGCTCGGGACTCGAAGGCTACACCTTC
TRBV27	TRBD2	NA	TRBJ2-7	CASSLGGGRFYEQYF	TGTGCCAGCAGTTTAGGCGGGGGAAGGTTCTACGAGCAGTACTTC
TRBV5-4	TRBD1	once	TRBJ2-7	CASSSQPGQGNYEQYF	TGTGCCAGCAGCTCACAACCGGGACAGGGGAACTACGAGCAGTACTTC
TRBV19	TRBD1	NA	TRBJ2-5	CASSIHQGQGASETQYF	TGTGCCAGTAGTATACACCAGGGACAGGGGGCCTCGGAGACCCAGTACTTC
TRBV7-8	TRBD1	NA	TRBJ1-4	CASSDRTGDEKLFF	TGTGCCAGCAGCGATCGGACAGGGGACGAAAAACTGTTTTTT
TRBV12-5	NA	few	TRBJ1-1	CASGSGQPGTEAFF	TGTGCTAGTGGTTCCGGACAGCCTGGGACTGAAGCTTTCTTT
TRBV11-2	NA	NA	TRBJ1-1	CASSKQAMNTEAFF	TGTGCCAGCAGCAAACAAGCAATGAACACTGAAGCTTTCTTT
TRBV5-1	NA	NA	TRBJ2-3	CASSNKVGNTDTQYF	TGCGCCAGCAGCAACAAGGTTGGGAACACAGATACGCAGTATTTT
TRBV19	NA	NA	TRBJ1-1	CASSIVEGSTEAFF	TGTGCCAGTAGTATAGTGGAAGGGAGCACTGAAGCTTTCTTT
TRBV2	TRBD1	once	TRBJ2-7	CASRVDRGTSYEQYF	TGTGCCAGCAGGGTGGACAGGGGAACGTCCTACGAGCAGTACTTC
TRBV28	NA	NA	TRBJ1-3	CASNQRVSGNTIYF	TGTGCCAGCAACCAGAGGGTCTCTGGAAACACCATATATTTT
TRBV25-1	NA	NA	TRBJ2-1	CASSEPGGLGEQFF	TGTGCCAGCAGTGAACCCGGGGGTTTGGGTGAGCAGTTCTTC
TRBV5-1	TRBD1	NA	TRBJ2-2	CASSPRTGGGTGELFF	TGCGCCAGCAGCCCCAGGACAGGGGGCGGAACCGGGGAGCTGTTTTTT
TRBV7-2	NA	NA	TRBJ2-7	CASSSKGGEQYF	TGTGCCAGCAGCTCTAAAGGGGGGGAGCAGTACTTC
TRBV28	TRBD1	NA	TRBJ1-2	CASSSFPAGTGGRDGYTF	TGTGCCAGCAGTTCGTTCCCGGCTGGGACAGGGGGGAGGGATGGCTACACCTTC
TRBV6-5	TRBD2	NA	TRBJ2-7	CASSFLSGGDYEQYF	TGTGCCAGCAGTTTCCTTAGCGGGGGGGACTACGAGCAGTACTTC
TRBV10-3	NA	NA	TRBJ1-1	CAIGRQANTEAFF	TGTGCCATCGGACGACAGGCGAACACTGAAGCTTTCTTT
TRBV10-3	TRBD2	NA	TRBJ2-3	CAISVSSGGPSTDTQYF	TGTGCCATCAGTGTCAGTAGCGGGGGCCCCTCCACAGATACGCAGTATTTT
TRBV4-2	NA	NA	TRBJ2-5	CASSQAHDGGVETQYF	TGTGCCAGCAGCCAAGCTCACGACGGGGGTGTGGAGACCCAGTACTTC
TRBV5-6	NA	NA	TRBJ2-3	CASSLTALDTQYF	TGTGCCAGCAGCCTGACCGCGTTGGATACGCAGTATTTT
TRBV7-7	TRBD1	once	TRBJ2-2	CASSLGQGYTGELFF	TGTGCTAGCAGCTTGGGACAGGGGTACACCGGGGAGCTGTTTTTT
TRBV2	NA	NA	TRBJ2-2	CATREVFANTGELFF	TGTGCCACCAGGGAGGTTTTCGCGAACACCGGGGAGCTGTTTTTT
TRBV28	TRBD1	NA	TRBJ1-2	CASSSTGSNYGYTF	TGTGCCAGCAGTTCGACAGGGTCGAACTATGGCTACACCTTC
TRBV6-5	NA	NA	TRBJ1-1	CASSLGGPNTEAFF	TGTGCCAGCAGCCTCGGCGGGCCGAACACTGAAGCTTTCTTT
TRBV13	TRBD1	NA	TRBJ2-3	CASSLWRQGSTDTQYF	TGTGCCAGCAGCTTATGGAGACAGGGTAGCACAGATACGCAGTATTTT
TRBV30	NA	NA	TRBJ1-4	CAWSDGYGEKLFF	TGTGCCTGGAGTGATGGGTATGGTGAAAAACTGTTTTTT
TRBV7-8	NA	NA	TRBJ1-5	CASSPPGQPQHF	TGTGCCAGCAGCCCCCCCGGGCAGCCCCAGCATTTT
TRBV7-2	NA	once	TRBJ2-5	CASSFFRAQETQYF	TGTGCCAGCAGCTTTTTCCGGGCTCAAGAGACCCAGTACTTC
TRBV7-7	TRBD1	NA	TRBJ1-3	CASSPGGPSSGNTIYF	TGTGCTAGCAGCCCAGGGGGGCCCTCCTCTGGAAACACCATATATTTT
TRBV6-5	NA	NA	TRBJ2-2	CASLVQRNTGELFF	TGTGCCAGCCTCGTACAGAGGAACACCGGGGAGCTGTTTTTT
TRBV5-1	TRBD1	NA	TRBJ2-3	CASSPGQVTDTQYF	TGCGCCAGCAGCCCGGGACAGGTCACAGATACGCAGTATTTT
TRBV30	NA	NA	TRBJ1-1	CAWDRDNLVNTEAFF	TGTGCCTGGGACCGGGACAATTTGGTGAACACTGAAGCTTTCTTT
TRBV19	TRBD2	NA	TRBJ2-5	CASSIGRAREYETQYF	TGTGCCAGTAGTATCGGGAGGGCAAGGGAATACGAGACCCAGTACTTC
TRBV19	NA	once	TRBJ1-1	CASSIGGRNTEAFF	TGTGCCAGTAGTATCGGGGGACGCAACACTGAAGCTTTCTTT
TRBV6-6	NA	NA	TRBJ1-1	CASSSPTGKNTEAFF	TGTGCCAGCAGTTCCCCGACGGGGAAGAACACTGAAGCTTTCTTT
TRBV9	TRBD1	NA	TRBJ2-4	CASSVAGRGPDIQYF	TGTGCCAGCAGCGTAGCGGGCAGGGGGCCGGACATTCAGTACTTC
TRBV5-4	TRBD2	NA	TRBJ2-3	CASSSPTSGVSTDTQYF	TGTGCCAGCAGCTCGCCGACTAGCGGGGTCAGCACAGATACGCAGTATTTT
TRBV27	NA	NA	TRBJ1-1	CASSFRGGRINTEAFF	TGTGCCAGCAGTTTCCGGGGCGGCAGAATTAACACTGAAGCTTTCTTT
TRBV2	NA	NA	TRBJ1-1	CASTFRGNTEAFF	TGTGCCAGCACTTTTCGGGGGAACACTGAAGCTTTCTTT
TRBV7-7	TRBD2	NA	TRBJ2-1	CASSLGTSGYNEQFF	TGTGCTAGCAGCTTAGGGACTAGCGGGTACAATGAGCAGTTCTTC
TRBV7-9	NA	NA	TRBJ2-7	CASSSDGVPTEQYF	TGTGCCAGCAGCTCGGACGGGGTCCCTACAGAGCAGTACTTC
TRBV7-2	TRBD1	once	TRBJ1-5	CASSLVSGQGRQPQHF	TGTGCCAGCAGCTTAGTATCGGGACAGGGAAGGCAGCCCCAGCATTTT
TRBV30	NA	NA	TRBJ1-1	CAWSVKGGTEAFF	TGTGCCTGGAGTGTCAAAGGGGGAACTGAAGCTTTCTTT